This T cell receptor beta chain was identified during a study of technical replicates of blood from a handful of donors. Germline V gene lookup returns CDR1 MDHEN and CDR2 SYDVKM. This CDR3 region has 11 residues. V was shortened by 7 bases and J by 2 bases, with 3 bases between the two germline ends. Clones were read by immunoSEQ multiplex PCR, and TCRdb kept only the in-frame ones, dropping some. The sample carries some 99,000 clones, roughly 96% recorded once. Material: T cells isolated from PBMCs. This chain joins TRBV28 and TRBJ2-1; D call uncertain. The receptor was isolated from a human donor in good health. The CDR3 spells CASNTYNEQFF. In DNA form, the CDR3 reads TGTGCCAGCAACACCTACAATGAGCAGTTCTTC. Based on the CDR3 plus reference TRBV28 and TRBJ2-1, the full variable domain is DVKVTQSSRYLVKRTGEKVFLECVQDMDHENMFWYRQDPGLGLRLIYFSYDVKMKEKGDIPEGYSVSREKKERFSLILESASTNQTSMYLCASNTYNEQFFGPGTRLTVL.